This paragraph covers one TCR beta chain sequence. TCRdb keeps only in-frame clones here, not all; method: immunoSEQ multiplex PCR. This table holds about 84,000 clones, about 81% found once. This record belongs to a study of PD-L1 blockade in urothelial cancer. The germline gives CDR1 SGHVS, CDR2 FNYEAQ. V shed 5 bases and J 1 base; nucleotides not matched to a gene: 10. The CDR3 length is 16 residues. The sequencing here drew on PBMCs, taken around atezolizumab (anti-PD-L1) treatment. This chain uses TRBV7-6 with TRBJ1-1; TRBD1 aligns across 7 bases. The TCR sequence derives from a man aged 65-85 years with urothelial cancer. The CDR3 bases are TGTGCCAGCAGCCCTTTTCCCGGGACAGAGAACACTGAAGCTTTCTTT. It translates to CASSPFPGTENTEAFF.